The rows below give T cell receptor beta chains drawn from one sample of a study of cytomegalovirus exposure and HLA in healthy donors. Assay: immunoSEQ multiplex PCR; the TCRdb copy retains only in-frame clones and omits some. The data show 190,000 or so clones, with 83% seen just once and more than 1.5% held by the top ten. The sequenced material came from PBMCs. These receptors came from a middle-aged man in good health and CMV-seronegative. Both conserved end residues are part of each CDR3. A D gene is named only where the DNA matches it firmly. The size field is filled for only some rows; it gives once, few, many or a size class.

>TRBD2|NA|TRBV28|TRBJ2-4
CASSLYGGTNKNIQYF
TGTGCCAGCAGTTTATACGGGGGGACCAACAAAAACATTCAGTACTTC
>NA|NA|TRBV9|TRBJ1-2
CASSVGSGTTHSYGYTF
TGTGCCAGCAGCGTAGGATCCGGTACGACTCACTCCTATGGCTACACCTTC
>NA|NA|TRBV28|TRBJ2-3
CASSPRGSTDTQYF
TGTGCCAGCAGTCCGCGGGGTAGCACAGATACGCAGTATTTT
>NA|NA|TRBV19|TRBJ1-5
CASSSQQGGVGQPQHF
TGTGCCAGTAGTAGCCAACAGGGTGGTGTGGGGCAGCCCCAGCATTTT
>TRBD1|NA|TRBV7-2|TRBJ1-1
CASSLDRGGTEAFF
TGTGCCAGCAGCCTGGACAGGGGTGGGACTGAAGCTTTCTTT
>TRBD1|once|TRBV5-1|TRBJ2-1
CASSLDKGAHEQFF
TGCGCCAGCAGCTTGGACAAGGGGGCGCATGAGCAGTTCTTC
>TRBD1|NA|TRBV4-2|TRBJ1-2
CASSRSGQDYGYTF
TGTGCCAGCAGCCGCTCCGGACAGGACTATGGCTACACCTTC
>NA|few|TRBV12-5|TRBJ1-1
CASGLEQGFTEAFF
TGTGCTAGTGGTTTGGAACAGGGTTTCACTGAAGCTTTCTTT
>TRBD2|NA|TRBV9|TRBJ2-1
CASSVRLAGDYNEQFF
TGTGCCAGCAGCGTAAGGTTAGCGGGAGATTACAATGAGCAGTTCTTC
>TRBD1|NA|TRBV5-4|TRBJ2-5
CASSLGTGGSKETQYF
TGTGCCAGCAGCTTAGGGACAGGGGGCAGTAAAGAGACCCAGTACTTC
>TRBD2|NA|TRBV5-1|TRBJ2-3
CASSLYLGLAGKTDTQYF
TGCGCCAGCAGCTTGTATCTAGGACTAGCGGGAAAAACAGATACGCAGTATTTT
>NA|once|TRBV29-1|TRBJ1-2
CSVDRGYGYTF
TGCAGCGTTGACAGGGGCTATGGCTACACCTTC